Listed here are 10 T cell receptor beta chains from one sample, sequenced in a study of T cells after yellow fever vaccination. TCRdb itself ran the 5' RACE reads through MiXCR, one entry per CDR3 protein. This sample has approximately 70,000 distinct CDR3 sequences, with about 6.5% found just once. Sample: CD8+ T cells sorted from PBMCs, taken 35 to 50 days after the first yellow fever vaccination. Every receptor here comes from a man aged 18 to 29 who received the YFV17D yellow fever vaccine.

The chain recombines TRBV7-6 with TRBJ2-5, with D tentatively TRBD1 (5 bases). This CDR3 has 14 residues. V was trimmed by 2 bases and J by 1 base, leaving 8 bases between them. Germline CDR1 SGHVS, CDR2 FNYEAQ. CDR3 protein: CASSLNTGQETQYF. CDR3 sequence (DNA): TGTGCCAGCAGCTTAAATACAGGCCAAGAGACCCAGTACTTC.

This clonotype was picked up a small number of times. V usage is TRBV7-3 and J usage is TRBJ2-7; 8 nucleotides align to TRBD1. The V segment lost 3 bases and the J segment 5 bases; nucleotides outside the gene matches: 9. This CDR3 is 15 amino acids long. Germline loops: CDR1 SGHTA, CDR2 FQGTGA. In nucleotides, the CDR3 is TGTGCCAGCAGCTTTTCCGGGACAGGATCTCACGAGCAGTACTTC. Translated: CASSFSGTGSHEQYF.

This clonotype was counted only a few times. V and J are TRBV6-2 or TRBV6-3 and TRBJ2-1; 12 bases match TRBD2. Germline V gene data show CDR1 as MNHEY and CDR2 as SVGEGT. The CDR3 is 20 amino acids. V lost 6 bases and J lost 1; bases outside the gene matches: 16. CDR3 coding DNA: TGTGCCAGCAGGCAAACTAGCGGGGGGCCATTATTCCCATCCTACAATGAGCAGTTCTTC. This translates into CASRQTSGGPLFPSYNEQFF.

This clonotype was seen ten or more times. This chain joins TRBV29-1 and TRBJ2-5; D not resolved. V was cut by 1 base and J by 5 bases, with 11 bases left in between. The CDR3 has 13 amino acids. CDR1 is SQVTM and CDR2 is ANQGSEA in the germline V gene. CDR3 sequence reads: CSVEGEFMETQYF. DNA for the CDR3: TGCAGCGTTGAAGGGGAATTTATGGAGACCCAGTACTTC.

This clonotype was seen at least ten times. The chain has TRBV12-3 or TRBV12-4 and TRBJ1-1; D might be TRBD1 (6 bases). This CDR3 region has 15 residues. Between the trimmed V and J ends, which lost 6 bases and 5 bases, there was a span of 19 bases. The DNA of the CDR3 is TGTGCCAGCAGGAGCGTTATAGGGGGAGGGACTGAAGCTTTCTTT. The encoded protein is CASRSVIGGGTEAFF.

This clonotype has just a few counts. The V gene is TRBV5-1, the J gene TRBJ2-2; maybe TRBD1 (6 bases). CDR1 is SGHRS and CDR2 is YFSETQ in the germline V gene. V shed 4 bases and J shed 4 bases, with 14 bases lying between them. The CDR3 spans 15 residues. The CDR3 sequence is CASSPYRASTGELFF. Here the CDR3 DNA reads TGCGCCAGCAGCCCATACAGGGCCTCCACCGGGGAGCTGTTTTTT.

This clonotype was recorded many times. V and J are TRBV29-1 and TRBJ2-1, with 8 bases matching TRBD2. The CDR3 contains 16 residues. Unmatched junction bases numbered 16, after V lost 5 bases and J lost 7 bases. Germline CDR1 SQVTM, CDR2 ANQGSEA. The CDR3 DNA is TGCAGCGTTTCTCTGCATGGCGGGGGGATTGGGAATGAGCAGTTCTTC. It specifies CSVSLHGGGIGNEQFF.

There are a few counts of this clonotype. The V gene is TRBV4-2, the J gene TRBJ2-1; tentative D call: TRBD1 (5 bases). Between the trimmed V and J ends, which lost 4 bases and 5 bases, there was a span of 12 bases. CDR3 length: 14 amino acids. CDR1 LGHNA and CDR2 YNFKEQ come from the germline V gene. DNA for the CDR3: TGTGCCAGCAGCCCCGGGCGACAGCACAATGAGCAGTTCTTC. Its translation is CASSPGRQHNEQFF.

This clonotype was observed at least ten times. The chain has TRBV4-1 and TRBJ1-1; D not resolved. Germline CDR1 reads MGHRA; CDR2 reads YSYEKL. V was cut by 6 bases and J by 0 bases, with 8 bases left in between. The CDR3 runs to 13 residues. CDR3 coding DNA: TGCGCCAGCAGGCTCAGAATGAACACTGAAGCTTTCTTT. Amino acid sequence: CASRLRMNTEAFF.

Ten or more counts support this clonotype. The chain combines TRBV27 with TRBJ2-1; TRBD1 is a possible D gene (6 bases). The CDR3 contains 14 residues. Looked up from germline, CDR1 is MNHEY and CDR2 is SMNVEV (reference sequence). The V and J ends lost 5 bases and 9 bases respectively, with 17 bases between them. DNA for the CDR3: TGTGCCAGCAGTCCCAATTGGGGGCCCAGTGAGCAGTTCTTC. Its protein product is CASSPNWGPSEQFF.